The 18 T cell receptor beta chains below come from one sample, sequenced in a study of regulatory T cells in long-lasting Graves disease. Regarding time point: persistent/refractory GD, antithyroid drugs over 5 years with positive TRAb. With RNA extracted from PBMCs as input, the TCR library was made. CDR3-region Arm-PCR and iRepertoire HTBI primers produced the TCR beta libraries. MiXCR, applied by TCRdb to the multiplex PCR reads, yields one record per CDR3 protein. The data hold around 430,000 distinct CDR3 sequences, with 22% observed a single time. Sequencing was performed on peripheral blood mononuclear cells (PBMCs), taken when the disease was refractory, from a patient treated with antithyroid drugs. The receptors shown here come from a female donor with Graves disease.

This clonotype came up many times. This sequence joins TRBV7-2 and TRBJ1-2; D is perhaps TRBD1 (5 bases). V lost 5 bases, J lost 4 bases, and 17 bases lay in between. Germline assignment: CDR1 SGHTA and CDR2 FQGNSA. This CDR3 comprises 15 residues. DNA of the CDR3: TGTGCCAGCAGCATACAGGAGGGGATTGGCTATGGCTACACCTTC. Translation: CASSIQEGIGYGYTF.

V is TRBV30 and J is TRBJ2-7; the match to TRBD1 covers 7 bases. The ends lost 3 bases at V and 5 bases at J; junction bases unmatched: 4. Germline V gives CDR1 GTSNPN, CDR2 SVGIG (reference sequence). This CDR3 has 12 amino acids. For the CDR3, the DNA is TGTGCCTGGAGAGGGGGACAGCACGAGCAGTACTTC. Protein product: CAWRGGQHEQYF.

This CDR3 is CASQAGVTEAFF. The CDR3 bases are TGTGCCAGCCAGGCAGGGGTCACTGAAGCTTTCTTT. The chain uses TRBV6-1 and TRBJ1-1, with D perhaps matching TRBD1 (6 bases). The V end lost 8 bases, the J end lost 4 bases, and 11 bases lay between the germline ends. CDR3 length equals 12 residues. Germline V CDR1 and CDR2: MNHNS, SASEGT.

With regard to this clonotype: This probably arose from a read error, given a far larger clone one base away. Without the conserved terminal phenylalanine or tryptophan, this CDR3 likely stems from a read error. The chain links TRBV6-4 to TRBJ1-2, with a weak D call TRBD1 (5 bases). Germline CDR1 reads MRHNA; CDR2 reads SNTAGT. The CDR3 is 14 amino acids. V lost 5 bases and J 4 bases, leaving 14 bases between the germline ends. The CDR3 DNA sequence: TGTGCCAGCAGTTTTGACAGTACCAGCTATGGCTACACCCTC. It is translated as CASSFDSTSYGYTL.

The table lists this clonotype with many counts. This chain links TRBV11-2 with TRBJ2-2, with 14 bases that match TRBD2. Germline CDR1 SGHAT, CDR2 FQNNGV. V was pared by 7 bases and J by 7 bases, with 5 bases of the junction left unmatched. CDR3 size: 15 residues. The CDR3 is CASIGLAGGGGELFF. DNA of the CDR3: TGTGCCAGCATCGGACTAGCGGGAGGCGGCGGGGAGCTGTTTTTT. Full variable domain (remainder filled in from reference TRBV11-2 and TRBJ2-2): EAGVAQSPRYKIIEKRQSVAFWCNPISGHATLYWYQQILGQGPKLLIQFQNNGVVDDSQLPKDRFSAERLKGVDSTLKIQPAKLEDSAVYLCASIGLAGGGGELFFGEGSRLTVL.

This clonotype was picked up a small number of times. The CDR3 nucleotides are TGTGCCAGCAGACCCTTAGGGGGAGCTGGAAACACCATATATTTT. This codes for CASRPLGGAGNTIYF. This sequence joins TRBV12-3 or TRBV12-4 and TRBJ1-3; TRBD1 is a possible D gene (6 bases). Trimming cost V 6 bases and J 2 bases, with 14 bases left between them. The CDR3 sequence is 15 residues long.

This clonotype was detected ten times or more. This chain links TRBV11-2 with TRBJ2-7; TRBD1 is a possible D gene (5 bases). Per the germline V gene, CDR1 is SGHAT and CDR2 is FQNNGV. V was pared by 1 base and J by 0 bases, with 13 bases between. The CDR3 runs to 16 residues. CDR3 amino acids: CASSLGLAGISYEQYF. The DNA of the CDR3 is TGTGCCAGCAGCTTAGGTTTAGCAGGGATCTCCTACGAGCAGTACTTC.

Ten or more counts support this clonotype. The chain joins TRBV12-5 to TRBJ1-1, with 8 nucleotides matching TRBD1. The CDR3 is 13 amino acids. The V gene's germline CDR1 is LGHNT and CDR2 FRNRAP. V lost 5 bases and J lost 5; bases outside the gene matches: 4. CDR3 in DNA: TGTGCTAGTGGTATAGACAGGGGTACTGAAGCTTTCTTT. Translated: CASGIDRGTEAFF.

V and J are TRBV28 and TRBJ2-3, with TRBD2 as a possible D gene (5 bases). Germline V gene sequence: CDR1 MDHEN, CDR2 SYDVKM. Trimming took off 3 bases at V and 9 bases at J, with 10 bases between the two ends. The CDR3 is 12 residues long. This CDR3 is CASSFGGTTQYF. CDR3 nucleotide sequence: TGTGCCAGCAGTTTCGGAGGTACCACGCAGTATTTT.

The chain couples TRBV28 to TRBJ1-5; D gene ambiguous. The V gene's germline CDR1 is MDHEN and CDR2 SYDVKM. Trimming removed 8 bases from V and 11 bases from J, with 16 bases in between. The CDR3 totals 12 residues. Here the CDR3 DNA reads TGTGCCAGCGGGAAAAAGGCTCCGGCCCAGCATTTT. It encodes CASGKKAPAQHF.

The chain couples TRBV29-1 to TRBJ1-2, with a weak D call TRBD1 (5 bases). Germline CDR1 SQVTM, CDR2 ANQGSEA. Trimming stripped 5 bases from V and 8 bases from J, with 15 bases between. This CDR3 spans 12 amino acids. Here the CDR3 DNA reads TGCAGCGTTACCGGGACGGGAAAGGGCTACACCTTC. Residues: CSVTGTGKGYTF.

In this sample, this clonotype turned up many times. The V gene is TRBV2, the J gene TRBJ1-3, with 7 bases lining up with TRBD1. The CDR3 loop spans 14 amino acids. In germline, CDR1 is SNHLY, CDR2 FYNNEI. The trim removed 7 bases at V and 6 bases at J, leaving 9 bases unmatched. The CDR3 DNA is TGTGCCAGCATAAGGGGGCTCAGGGAAAACACCATATATTTT. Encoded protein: CASIRGLRENTIYF.

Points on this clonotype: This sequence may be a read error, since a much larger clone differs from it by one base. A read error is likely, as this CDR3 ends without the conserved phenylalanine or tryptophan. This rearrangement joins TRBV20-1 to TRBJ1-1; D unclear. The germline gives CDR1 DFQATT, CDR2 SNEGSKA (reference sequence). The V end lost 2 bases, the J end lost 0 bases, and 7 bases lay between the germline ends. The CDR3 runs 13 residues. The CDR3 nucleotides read TGCAGTGCTAGACAACACATGAACACTGAAGCTTTCCTT. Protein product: CSARQHMNTEAFL.

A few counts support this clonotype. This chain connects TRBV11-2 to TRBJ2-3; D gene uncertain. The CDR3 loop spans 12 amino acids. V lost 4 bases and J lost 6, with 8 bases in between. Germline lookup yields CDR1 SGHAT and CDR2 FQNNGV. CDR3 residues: CASSSPTDTQYF. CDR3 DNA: TGTGCCAGCAGCTCCCCCACGGATACGCAGTATTTT.

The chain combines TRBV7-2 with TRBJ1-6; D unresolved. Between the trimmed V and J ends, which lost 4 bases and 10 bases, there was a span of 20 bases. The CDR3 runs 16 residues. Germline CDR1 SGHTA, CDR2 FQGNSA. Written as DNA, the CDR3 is TGTGCCAGCAGCTCCGTCGACCCCCAACTGGGCTCACCCCTCCACTTT. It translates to CASSSVDPQLGSPLHF.

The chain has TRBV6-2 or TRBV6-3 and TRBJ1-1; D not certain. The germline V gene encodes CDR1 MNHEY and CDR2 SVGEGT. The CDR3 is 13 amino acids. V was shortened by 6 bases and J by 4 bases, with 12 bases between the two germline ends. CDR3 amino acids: CASSGAASTEAFF. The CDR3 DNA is TGTGCCAGCAGCGGAGCGGCATCCACTGAAGCTTTCTTT.

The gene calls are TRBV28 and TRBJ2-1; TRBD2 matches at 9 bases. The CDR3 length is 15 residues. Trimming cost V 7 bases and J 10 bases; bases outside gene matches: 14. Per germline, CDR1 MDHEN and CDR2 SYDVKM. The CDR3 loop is CASTSWVAGGTEQFF. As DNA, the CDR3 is TGTGCCAGCACCTCCTGGGTGGCGGGAGGGACGGAGCAGTTCTTC.

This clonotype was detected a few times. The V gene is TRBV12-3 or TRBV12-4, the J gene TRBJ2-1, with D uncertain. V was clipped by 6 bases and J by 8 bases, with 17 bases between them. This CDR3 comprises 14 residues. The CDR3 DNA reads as TGTGCCAGCAGCACCCGATACAGAAAGTATGAGCAGTTCTTC. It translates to CASSTRYRKYEQFF.